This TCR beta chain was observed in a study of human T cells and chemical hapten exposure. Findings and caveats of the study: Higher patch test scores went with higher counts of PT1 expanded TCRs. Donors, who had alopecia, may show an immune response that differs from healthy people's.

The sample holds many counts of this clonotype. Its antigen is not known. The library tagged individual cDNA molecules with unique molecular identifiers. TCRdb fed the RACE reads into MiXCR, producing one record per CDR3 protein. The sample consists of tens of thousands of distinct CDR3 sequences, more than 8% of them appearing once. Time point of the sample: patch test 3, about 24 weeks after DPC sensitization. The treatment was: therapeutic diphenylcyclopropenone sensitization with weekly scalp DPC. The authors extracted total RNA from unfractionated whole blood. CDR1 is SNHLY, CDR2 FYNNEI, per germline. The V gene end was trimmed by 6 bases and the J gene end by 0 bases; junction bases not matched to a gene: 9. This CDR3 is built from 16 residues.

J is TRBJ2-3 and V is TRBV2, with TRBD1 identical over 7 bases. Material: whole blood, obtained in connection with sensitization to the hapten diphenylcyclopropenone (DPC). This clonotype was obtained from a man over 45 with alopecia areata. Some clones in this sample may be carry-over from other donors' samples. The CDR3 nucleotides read TGTGCCAGCAGCGACACGCGGACAGGAAGCACAGATACGCAGTATTTT. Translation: CASSDTRTGSTDTQYF.